The entry that follows covers one TCR beta chain sequence. What it binds is unknown. This record comes from a study of response to subunit inactivated influenza vaccine. TCRdb reprocessed the RT-PCR reads with MiXCR, giving one entry per CDR3 protein. Here the sample spans 630,000 or so distinct CDR3 sequences, 15% to 19% being singletons. Trimming pared 4 bases from V and 4 bases from J, leaving 15 bases between. The CDR3 is 14 residues long. CDR1 is SGHRS and CDR2 is YFSETQ in the germline V gene. Broader study findings: New T cells are recruited in small numbers by each seasonal influenza vaccination, according to the authors' suggestion.

The sample in question was PBMCs from blood, obtained less than 13 days after vaccination. The TCR originated in a man aged 50-59 years who received an inactivated influenza vaccine. This chain uses TRBV5-1 with TRBJ2-7; D unclear. CDR3 DNA sequence: TGCGCCAGCAGCCAGGACCGCCGCGGTTACGAGCAGTACTTC. Translated, it gives CASSQDRRGYEQYF.